This entry features one TCR beta chain sequence. Clones were sequenced by immunoSEQ multiplex PCR, and TCRdb holds only the in-frame ones, with some missing. The sample includes some 66,000 clones, approximately 80% seen only once; the top ten take approximately 55%. Looked up from germline, CDR1 is MNHNY and CDR2 is SVGAGI (reference sequence). The V and J ends lost 6 bases and 5 bases, in that order; junction bases with no gene match: 4. CDR3 length: 13 amino acids. These data originate in a study of blood T cell repertoires in COVID-19. In the study overall: Sources were T cells, B-cell-depleted T cells, or PBMCs; the material itself was cDNA or gDNA.

Sequences were obtained from peripheral blood. This clonotype was obtained from a woman older than 75 with acute or convalescent COVID-19. The genes are TRBV6-6 and TRBJ1-1; 9 bases are shared with TRBD1. CDR3 region: CASSSGTGTEAFF. In nucleotides, the CDR3 is TGTGCCAGCAGCTCCGGGACAGGGACTGAAGCTTTCTTT.